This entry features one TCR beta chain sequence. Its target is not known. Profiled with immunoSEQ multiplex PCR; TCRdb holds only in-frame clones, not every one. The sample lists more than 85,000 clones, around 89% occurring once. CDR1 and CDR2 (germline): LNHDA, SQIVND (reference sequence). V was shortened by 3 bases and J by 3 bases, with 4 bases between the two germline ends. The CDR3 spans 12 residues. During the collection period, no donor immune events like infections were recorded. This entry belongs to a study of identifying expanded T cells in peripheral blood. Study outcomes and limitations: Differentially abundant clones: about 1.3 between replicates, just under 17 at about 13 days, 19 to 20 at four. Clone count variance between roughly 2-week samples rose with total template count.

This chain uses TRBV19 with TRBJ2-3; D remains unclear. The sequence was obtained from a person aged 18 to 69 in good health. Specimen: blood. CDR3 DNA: TGTGCCAGTAGTATCCGAACAGATACGCAGTATTTT. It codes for CASSIRTDTQYF.